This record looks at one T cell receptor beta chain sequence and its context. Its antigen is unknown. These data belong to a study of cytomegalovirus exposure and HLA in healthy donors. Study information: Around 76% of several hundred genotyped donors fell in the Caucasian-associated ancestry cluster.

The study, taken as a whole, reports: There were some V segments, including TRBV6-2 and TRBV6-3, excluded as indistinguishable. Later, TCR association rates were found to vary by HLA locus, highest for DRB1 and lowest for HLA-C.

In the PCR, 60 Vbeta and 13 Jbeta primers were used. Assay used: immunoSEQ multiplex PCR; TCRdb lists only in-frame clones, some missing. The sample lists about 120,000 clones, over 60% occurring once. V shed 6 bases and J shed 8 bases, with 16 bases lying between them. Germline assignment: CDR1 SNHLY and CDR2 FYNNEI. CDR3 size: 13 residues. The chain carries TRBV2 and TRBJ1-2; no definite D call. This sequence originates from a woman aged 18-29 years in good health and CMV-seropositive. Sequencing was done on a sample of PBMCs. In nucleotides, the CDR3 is TGTGCCAGCAGCGCCGGCACGGCGCGGGGCTACACCTTC. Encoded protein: CASSAGTARGYTF.